These 26 T cell receptor beta chains share one sample of origin, sequenced in a study of blood T cell repertoires in COVID-19. The protocol was immunoSEQ multiplex PCR, while the TCRdb copy is restricted to in-frame clones and leaves out a portion. The repertoire holds 120,000 to 150,000 clones, over 80% seen once, with about 3% in the top ten. The material sequenced was peripheral blood. These receptors originate from a middle-aged woman with active or convalescent COVID-19.

This chain joins TRBV6-5 and TRBJ2-1; TRBD1 matches at 9 bases. The junction had 12 bases not matched to a gene; V was cut back by 6 bases and J by 9 bases. This CDR3 spans 15 amino acids. CDR1 is MNHEY, CDR2 SVGAGI, per germline. CDR3 coding DNA: TGTGCCAGCAGACCCTGGACAGGGGCTCACGGTGAGCAGTTCTTC. It yields the protein CASRPWTGAHGEQFF.

This clone was seen a single time. V is TRBV9 and J is TRBJ2-3, with D possibly being TRBD2 (5 bases). The V end was cut by 0 bases, the J end by 2 bases, with 10 bases between. The germline V gene has CDR1 SGDLS and CDR2 YYNGEE. The CDR3 extends over 15 amino acids. The CDR3 is CASSVDGLVTDTQYF. CDR3 DNA sequence: TGTGCCAGCAGCGTAGACGGACTCGTCACAGATACGCAGTATTTT. The whole variable domain, filled in from reference TRBV9 and TRBJ2-3, reads DSGVTQTPKHLITATGQRVTLRCSPRSGDLSVYWYQQSLDQGLQFLIQYYNGEERAKGNILERFSAQQFPDLHSELNLSSLELGDSALYFCASSVDGLVTDTQYFGPGTRLTVL.

The CDR3 is CASSEDISYYGYTF. CDR3 nucleotide sequence: TGTGCCAGCAGCGAGGACATTTCCTACTATGGCTACACCTTC. This chain links TRBV2 with TRBJ1-2; maybe TRBD1 (5 bases). Trimming shortened V by 6 bases and J by 3 bases, and 14 bases separated the two germline ends. The germline gives CDR1 SNHLY, CDR2 FYNNEI. The CDR3 loop spans 14 amino acids.

V usage is TRBV18 and J usage is TRBJ2-7, with TRBD1 as a possible D gene (5 bases). This CDR3 has 12 amino acids. Germline loops: CDR1 KGHSH, CDR2 LQKENI. V shed 3 bases and J shed 5 bases, with 8 bases lying between them. The CDR3 loop is CASSPQGNEQYF. For the CDR3, the DNA is TGTGCCAGCTCACCCCAGGGAAACGAGCAGTACTTC.

This rearrangement joins TRBV29-1 to TRBJ1-1; TRBD1 matches 8 bases. CDR3 length: 11 residues. Germline V CDR1 and CDR2: SQVTM, ANQGSEA. V lost 6 bases to trimming and J lost 6 bases; unmatched junction nucleotides: 3. The CDR3 loop reads CSVGGQAEAFF. The CDR3 DNA reads TGCAGCGTGGGGGGACAGGCTGAAGCTTTCTTT.

The chain is built from TRBV28 and TRBJ2-3, with D unresolved. V dropped 0 bases and J dropped 2 bases, with 9 bases sitting between them. The CDR3 length is 15 residues. Germline lookup yields CDR1 MDHEN and CDR2 SYDVKM. As DNA, the CDR3 is TGTGCCAGCAGTTTATGGGCCCAGAACACAGATACGCAGTATTTT. Residues: CASSLWAQNTDTQYF.

The chain employs TRBV2 and TRBJ1-1; 8 bases agree with TRBD1. V gave up 6 bases and J gave up 1 base; unmatched junction bases: 7. CDR3 length: 15 residues. CDR1 is SNHLY, CDR2 FYNNEI, per germline. CDR3 in amino acids: CASRPGTGSNTEAFF. The CDR3 DNA reads as TGTGCCAGCAGGCCCGGGACAGGTTCGAACACTGAAGCTTTCTTT.

This chain connects TRBV19 to TRBJ1-6; maybe TRBD1 (5 bases). The V and J ends lost 9 bases and 2 bases respectively, with 14 bases between them. The CDR3 consists of 15 residues. Germline V gene sequence: CDR1 LNHDA, CDR2 SQIVND (reference sequence). CDR3 nucleotides: TGTGCCAGCCGTCCCTCGGGGGCCTATAATTCACCCCTCCACTTT. Protein: CASRPSGAYNSPLHF.

The chain uses TRBV5-1 and TRBJ2-5; no firm D call. CDR3 length: 11 amino acids. V lost 6 bases, J lost 4 bases, and 7 bases lay in between. Germline V gene sequence: CDR1 SGHRS, CDR2 YFSETQ. The CDR3 is CASTLSETQYF. CDR3 DNA sequence: TGCGCCAGCACTCTGTCAGAGACCCAGTACTTC.

The chain employs TRBV7-7 and TRBJ2-1; 9 positions match TRBD2. This CDR3 has 16 amino acids. The V gene end was trimmed by 10 bases and the J gene end by 8 bases; junction bases not matched to a gene: 18. The germline gives CDR1 SSHAT, CDR2 FNYEAQ (reference sequence). DNA of the CDR3: TGTGCCACTGCACCTCAGCGGGGGGCCGGTGTCCATGAGCAGTTCTTC. Its translation: CATAPQRGAGVHEQFF.

This clone showed up just once. The chain recombines TRBV28 with TRBJ2-1; 8 bases align to TRBD2. CDR1 is MDHEN and CDR2 is SYDVKM in the germline V gene. CDR3 length: 15 amino acids. Trimming removed 6 bases from V and 5 bases from J; junction bases left unmatched: 9. The CDR3: CASRPLSGSNNEQFF. The CDR3 DNA reads as TGTGCCAGCAGACCCTTAAGCGGGAGTAACAATGAGCAGTTCTTC.

J is TRBJ2-1 and V is TRBV10-3; 11 bases fit TRBD1. Germline trimming cut 3 bases from V and 6 bases from J; bases unmatched to any gene: 7. The CDR3 is made up of 16 amino acids. The V gene's germline CDR1 is ENHRY and CDR2 SYGVKD. CDR3 in amino acids: CAISELGQGVINEQFF. For the CDR3, the DNA is TGTGCCATCAGTGAATTGGGACAGGGGGTGATCAATGAGCAGTTCTTC.

The CDR3 bases are TGCAGCGTTGCAATAACCTCAACTGCCGGGACACCGAACACTGAAGCTTTCTTT. As protein: CSVAITSTAGTPNTEAFF. The gene calls are TRBV29-1 and TRBJ1-1; D may be TRBD1 (6 bases). The V and J ends lost 4 bases and 1 base respectively, with 25 bases between them. CDR3 length: 18 residues. Germline V gene lookup returns CDR1 SQVTM and CDR2 ANQGSEA.

This chain joins TRBV10-1 and TRBJ1-5, with a possible D match to TRBD1 (5 bases). Germline V CDR1 and CDR2: WNHNN, SYGVQD (reference sequence). The V gene lost 4 bases and the J gene lost 3 bases, with 10 bases spanning the gap. CDR3 length: 14 residues. The DNA for the CDR3 is TGCGCCAGCAGTGGGGGGGGAATCAATCAGCCCCAGCATTTT. It encodes CASSGGGINQPQHF.

This clone was observed a few times. The chain links TRBV19 to TRBJ2-7; TRBD1 agrees at 7 bases. The CDR3 is 14 residues long. Trimming cost V 3 bases and J 0 bases; bases outside gene matches: 2. Germline CDR1 and CDR2: LNHDA and SQIVND (reference sequence). CDR3 bases: TGTGCCAGTAGTATTCCAGGGGGCTCCTACGAGCAGTACTTC. Its translation is CASSIPGGSYEQYF.

V and J are TRBV12-5 and TRBJ2-5; the match to TRBD2 covers 10 bases. This CDR3 spans 15 amino acids. V shed 5 bases and J 0 bases; nucleotides not matched to a gene: 3. The germline V gene has CDR1 LGHNT and CDR2 FRNRAP. CDR3 coding DNA: TGTGCTAGTGGTCCGGGACTAGCGTACCAAGAGACCCAGTACTTC. Its translation is CASGPGLAYQETQYF.

This chain joins TRBV6-2 or TRBV6-3 and TRBJ2-7, with D possibly TRBD1 on 6 matching bases. V lost 3 bases to trimming and J lost 5 bases, with 17 bases between them. The CDR3 totals 15 residues. Germline CDR1 reads MNHEY; CDR2 reads SVGEGT. The CDR3 DNA follows: TGTGCCAGCAGTTATCGGGCCCGTCAGGGGAACGAGCAGTACTTC. Its translation: CASSYRARQGNEQYF.

The chain is built from TRBV5-4 and TRBJ2-7; 10 bases align to TRBD1. V was pared by 3 bases and J by 5 bases, with 5 bases of the junction left unmatched. The CDR3 consists of 14 residues. Per germline, CDR1 SGHNT and CDR2 YYREEE (reference sequence). The CDR3 loop is CASSYPGQGNEQYF. In nucleotides, the CDR3 is TGTGCCAGCAGCTATCCGGGACAGGGGAACGAGCAGTACTTC. Full variable domain (outside the CDR3, taken from reference TRBV5-4 and TRBJ2-7): ETGVTQSPTHLIKTRGQQVTLRCSSQSGHNTVSWYQQALGQGPQFIFQYYREEENGRGNFPPRFSGLQFPNYSSELNVNALELDDSALYLCASSYPGQGNEQYFGPGTRLTVT.

The V call is TRBV7-2, the J call TRBJ2-7, with 8 bases fitting TRBD2. Trimming cost V 5 bases and J 0 bases; bases outside gene matches: 3. This CDR3 has 14 residues. CDR1 and CDR2 from the germline V gene are SGHTA and FQGNSA. CDR3 protein: CASSPGGVSYEQYF. The DNA of the CDR3 is TGTGCCAGCAGCCCGGGGGGGGTCTCCTACGAGCAGTACTTC.

The chain links TRBV5-1 to TRBJ2-5, with TRBD1 matching over 7 bases. This CDR3 is 15 amino acids long. The ends lost 0 bases at V and 3 bases at J; junction bases unmatched: 5. The germline gives CDR1 SGHRS, CDR2 YFSETQ. The CDR3 DNA reads as TGCGCCAGCAGCTTGGGACAGGGCGTCAAAGAGACCCAGTACTTC. Translation: CASSLGQGVKETQYF.

The genes are TRBV27 and TRBJ1-6; a possible D gene is TRBD1 (5 bases). Trimming pared 6 bases from V and 8 bases from J, leaving 14 bases between. The CDR3 loop spans 14 amino acids. Germline loops: CDR1 MNHEY, CDR2 SMNVEV (reference sequence). As DNA, the CDR3 is TGTGCCAGCAGGTTCAGGGAAAGGGATTCACCCCTCCACTTT. It is translated as CASRFRERDSPLHF.

With regard to this clone: An end of the junction does not agree with germline; a read error may underlie this. The J gene is TRBJ1-1, the V gene TRBV6-5; D is unclear. The CDR3 consists of 14 residues. CDR1 is MNHEY and CDR2 is SVGAGI in the germline V gene. CDR3 loop: CPPVPRCENTEAFF. DNA of the CDR3: TGCCCGCCGGTCCCCCGGTGTGAGAACACTGAAGCTTTCTTT.

V and J are TRBV27 and TRBJ2-1; 7 bases line up with TRBD2. Germline V gene lookup returns CDR1 MNHEY and CDR2 SMNVEV (reference sequence). CDR3 length: 16 residues. The ends lost 4 bases at V and 5 bases at J; junction bases unmatched: 11. CDR3 DNA: TGTGCCAGCAGTTCCTTCACGGGGGGATCGGACAATGAGCAGTTCTTC. Protein product: CASSSFTGGSDNEQFF.

The chain links TRBV18 to TRBJ1-1; 9 nucleotides align to TRBD1. The CDR3 totals 14 residues. Trimming removed 2 bases from V and 5 bases from J; junction bases left unmatched: 3. Germline CDR1 and CDR2: KGHSH and LQKENI. DNA for the CDR3: TGTGCCAGCTCACCAAACAGGGGGCAAACTGAAGCTTTCTTT. Protein sequence: CASSPNRGQTEAFF.

The chain joins TRBV4-3 to TRBJ2-3, with TRBD1 matching 12 bases. The CDR3 contains 16 residues. Germline V lookup: CDR1 LGHNA, CDR2 YSLEER. V gave up 4 bases and J gave up 4 bases; unmatched junction bases: 6. The CDR3 sequence: CASSREGQGAADTQYF. Here the CDR3 DNA reads TGCGCCAGCAGCCGGGAGGGACAGGGGGCGGCAGATACGCAGTATTTT.

The J gene is TRBJ1-3, the V gene TRBV18; D remains unclear. This CDR3 is 16 amino acids long. Germline CDR1 KGHSH, CDR2 LQKENI. The germline V and J ends were trimmed by 6 bases and 2 bases, with 17 bases remaining between them. Here the CDR3 reads CASSVTDAGAGNTIYF. For the CDR3, the DNA is TGTGCCAGCTCTGTAACGGACGCCGGGGCTGGAAACACCATATATTTT.